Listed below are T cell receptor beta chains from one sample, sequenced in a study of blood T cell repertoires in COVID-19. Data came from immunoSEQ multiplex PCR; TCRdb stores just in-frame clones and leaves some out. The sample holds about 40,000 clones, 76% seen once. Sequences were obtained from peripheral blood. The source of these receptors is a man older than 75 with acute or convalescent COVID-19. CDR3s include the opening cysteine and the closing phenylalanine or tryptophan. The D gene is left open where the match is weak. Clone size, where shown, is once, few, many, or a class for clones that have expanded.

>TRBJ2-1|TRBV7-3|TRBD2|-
CASSLRCRSLSGSTGEQFF
TGTGCCAGCAGCTTAAGGTGCCGTAGTCTGAGCGGGAGCACGGGTGAGCAGTTCTTC
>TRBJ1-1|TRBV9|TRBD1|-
CASSVVGQGNTEAFF
TGTGCCAGCAGCGTAGTCGGACAGGGGAACACTGAAGCTTTCTTT
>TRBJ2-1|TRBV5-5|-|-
CASSLALGRGAYNEQFF
TGTGCCAGCAGCTTGGCCTTGGGTCGGGGGGCGTACAATGAGCAGTTCTTC
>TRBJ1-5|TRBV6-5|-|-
CASSWDRERSNQPQHF
TGTGCCAGCAGTTGGGATAGGGAGAGGAGCAATCAGCCCCAGCATTTT
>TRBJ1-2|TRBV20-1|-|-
CSARVFGYTF
TGCAGTGCTAGAGTCTTTGGCTACACCTTC
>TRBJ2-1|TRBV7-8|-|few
CASSLAAAEQFF
TGTGCCAGCAGCTTAGCGGCGGCGGAGCAGTTCTTC
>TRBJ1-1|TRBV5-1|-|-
CASSSPQGGNTEAFF
TGCGCCAGCAGCTCGCCGCAGGGAGGGAACACTGAAGCTTTCTTT
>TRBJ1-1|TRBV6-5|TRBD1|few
CASKNSGDSNTEAFF
TGTGCCAGCAAGAACTCCGGGGACAGTAACACTGAAGCTTTCTTT
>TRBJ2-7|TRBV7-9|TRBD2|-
CASSLAGGGEQYF
TGTGCCAGCAGCCTAGCGGGCGGGGGCGAGCAGTACTTC
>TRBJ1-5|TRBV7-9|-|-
CASSPQGGNQPQHF
TGTGCCAGCAGTCCACAGGGAGGCAATCAGCCCCAGCATTTT
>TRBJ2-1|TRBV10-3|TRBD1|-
CAISGGTAHTYNEQFF
TGTGCCATCAGTGGGGGGACAGCGCACACCTACAATGAGCAGTTCTTC
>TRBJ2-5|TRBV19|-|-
CASSISRAQETQYF
TGTGCCAGTAGTATATCGAGGGCTCAAGAGACCCAGTACTTC
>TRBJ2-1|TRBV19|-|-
CASSIGLYNEQFF
TGTGCCAGTAGTATAGGACTATACAATGAGCAGTTCTTC
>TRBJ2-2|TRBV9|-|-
CASSVIRSGDEFPGELFF
TGTGCCAGCAGCGTAATTCGGTCAGGGGACGAGTTTCCCGGGGAGCTGTTTTTT